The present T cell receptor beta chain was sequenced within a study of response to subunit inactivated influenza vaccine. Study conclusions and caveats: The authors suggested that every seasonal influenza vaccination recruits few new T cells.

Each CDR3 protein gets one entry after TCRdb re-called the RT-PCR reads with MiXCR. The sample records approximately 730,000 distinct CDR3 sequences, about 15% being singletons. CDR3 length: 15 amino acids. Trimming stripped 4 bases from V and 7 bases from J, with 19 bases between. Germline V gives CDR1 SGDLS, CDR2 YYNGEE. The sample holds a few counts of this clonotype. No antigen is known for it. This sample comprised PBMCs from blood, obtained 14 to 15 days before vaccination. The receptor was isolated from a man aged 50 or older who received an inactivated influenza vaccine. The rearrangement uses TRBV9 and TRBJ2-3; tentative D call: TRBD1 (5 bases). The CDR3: CASSPRSQGANTQYF. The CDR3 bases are TGTGCCAGCAGCCCAAGAAGCCAGGGTGCAAATACGCAGTATTTT.